Listed below are T cell receptor beta chains from one sample, sequenced in a study of shared clonotypes between healthy human individuals. The assay was immunoSEQ multiplex PCR, and TCRdb's table has in-frame clones only and misses some. The sample lists a few million clones; 90% to 95% were seen once. The sample was naive CD4+ T cells sorted from blood. Receptor source: a man aged 18 to 30 in good health. The CDR3 runs from the conserved cysteine through the conserved F or W. The D gene is left open where the match is weak. Size is stated for part of the rows, as once, few or many counts, or as a class when the clone is expanded.

d_call j_call v_call clone_size cdr3_aa cdr3_nt
NA TRBJ2-3 TRBV5-4 NA CASSLYRGDTQYF TGTGCCAGCAGCTTGTACCGAGGAGATACGCAGTATTTT
TRBD2 TRBJ2-7 TRBV28 once CASSLGTSTYEQYF TGTGCCAGCAGTTTAGGGACTAGCACCTACGAGCAGTACTTC
NA TRBJ2-7 TRBV2 NA CASSGGSLQGQYF TGTGCCAGCAGTGGTGGAAGTCTCCAGGGGCAGTACTTC
TRBD2 TRBJ2-7 TRBV28 NA CASSPGEGLYPYEQYF TGTGCCAGCAGTCCGGGGGAGGGCCTTTACCCCTACGAGCAGTACTTC
NA TRBJ1-1 TRBV4-1 NA CASSHDRRNTEAFF TGCGCCAGCAGCCACGACAGGAGGAACACTGAAGCTTTCTTT
NA TRBJ1-2 TRBV5-1 NA CASSLEGAVNGYTF TGCGCCAGCAGCTTGGAAGGGGCTGTTAATGGCTACACCTTC
NA TRBJ2-1 TRBV6-5 NA CATRPQGSYNEQFF TGTGCCACCAGACCTCAGGGCTCCTACAATGAGCAGTTCTTC
NA TRBJ2-1 TRBV7-2 NA CASSLYTFGVMNNEQFF TGTGCCAGCAGCTTATATACTTTCGGGGTTATGAACAATGAGCAGTTCTTC
TRBD2 TRBJ2-5 TRBV18 once CASSPAGGAETQYF TGTGCCAGCTCCCCCGCGGGGGGGGCAGAGACCCAGTACTTC
NA TRBJ2-7 TRBV6-6 NA CASSEHREYEQYF TGTGCCAGCAGTGAGCACAGGGAGTACGAGCAGTACTTC
TRBD2 TRBJ2-7 TRBV6-6 NA CASSYGSGRAGEQYF TGTGCCAGCAGTTACGGGAGCGGGAGGGCTGGCGAGCAGTACTTC
NA TRBJ2-7 TRBV2 NA CASTIDSSYEQYF TGTGCCAGCACGATCGATTCCTCCTACGAGCAGTACTTC
NA TRBJ2-3 TRBV5-1 NA CASKSSRANGDTQYF TGCGCCAGCAAGTCGTCCAGGGCGAATGGAGATACGCAGTATTTT
TRBD2 TRBJ2-7 TRBV2 NA CASSPGLAGNEQYF TGTGCCAGCAGCCCGGGACTAGCGGGCAACGAGCAGTACTTC
NA TRBJ2-5 TRBV23-1 NA CASIQPRRGTETQYF TGCGCCAGCATCCAACCTCGGAGGGGGACAGAGACCCAGTACTTC
NA TRBJ2-4 TRBV2 few CASSEEWGRAIQYF TGTGCCAGCAGTGAAGAGTGGGGCCGGGCCATTCAGTACTTC
TRBD2 TRBJ2-7 TRBV2 NA CASSLGGLAGRGEQYF TGTGCCAGCAGCCTAGGGGGACTAGCGGGAAGGGGCGAGCAGTACTTC
TRBD2 TRBJ2-3 TRBV7-2 NA CASSLGLAGDTQYF TGTGCCAGCAGCTTAGGGCTAGCGGGAGATACGCAGTATTTT
TRBD1 TRBJ2-6 TRBV9 NA CASSPSWTGAFSGANVLTF TGTGCCAGCAGCCCAAGCTGGACAGGGGCTTTCTCTGGGGCCAACGTCCTGACTTTC
NA TRBJ1-2 TRBV5-1 few CASSKNGEPNYGYTF TGCGCCAGCAGCAAAAACGGGGAACCCAACTATGGCTACACCTTC
NA TRBJ1-5 TRBV9 NA CASSVGGGPLYSNQPQHF TGTGCCAGCAGCGTAGGAGGGGGGCCATTATATAGCAATCAGCCCCAGCATTTT
NA TRBJ2-1 TRBV25-1 NA CASAPAVFLVDEQFF TGTGCCAGCGCCCCGGCGGTTTTCTTAGTAGATGAGCAGTTCTTC
NA TRBJ1-2 TRBV25-1 NA CASRGSWLNYGYTF TGTGCCAGCAGGGGTTCCTGGCTTAACTATGGCTACACCTTC
TRBD1 TRBJ2-1 TRBV11-2 once CASSPRGTGGNEQFF TGTGCCAGCAGCCCTAGGGGGACAGGGGGCAATGAGCAGTTCTTC
NA TRBJ2-1 TRBV9 NA CASSVAAGWGNEQFF TGTGCCAGCAGCGTAGCCGCAGGGTGGGGCAATGAGCAGTTCTTC
TRBD1 TRBJ1-1 TRBV7-3 NA CASSQTGGVTEAFF TGTGCCAGCAGCCAAACAGGGGGTGTCACTGAAGCTTTCTTT
TRBD1 TRBJ2-2 TRBV6-1 once CASSPGGNTGELFF TGTGCCAGCAGTCCAGGGGGGAACACCGGGGAGCTGTTTTTT
NA TRBJ1-1 TRBV6-5 NA CVVGRGGTEAFF TGTGTGGTCGGGCGCGGGGGCACTGAAGCTTTCTTT
NA TRBJ1-2 TRBV20-1 NA CSALSSYGYTF TGCAGTGCCCTCAGCTCATATGGCTACACCTTC
TRBD1 TRBJ2-3 TRBV5-1 NA CASSPTRQGYTDTQYF TGCGCCAGCAGCCCTACACGACAGGGGTACACAGATACGCAGTATTTT
NA TRBJ2-1 TRBV5-1 once CASSLDVAYNEQFF TGCGCCAGCAGCTTGGATGTGGCCTACAATGAGCAGTTCTTC
NA TRBJ1-3 TRBV5-1 NA CASSLEQFGNTIYF TGCGCCAGCAGCTTGGAACAGTTTGGAAACACCATATATTTT
TRBD1 TRBJ2-7 TRBV19 NA CASSSTGGASYEQYF TGTGCCAGTAGCTCGACAGGGGGAGCCTCCTACGAGCAGTACTTC
NA TRBJ2-1 TRBV16 NA CASSNGGSYNEQFF TGTGCCAGCAGCAACGGGGGCTCCTACAATGAGCAGTTCTTC
NA TRBJ1-1 TRBV2 few CASRVTVNTEAFF TGTGCCAGCAGAGTGACAGTTAACACTGAAGCTTTCTTT
NA TRBJ2-5 TRBV18 NA CASSPADQETQYF TGTGCCAGCTCACCGGCAGACCAAGAGACCCAGTACTTC
TRBD1 TRBJ2-6 TRBV15 NA CATSRTGGLALGANVLTF TGTGCCACCAGCAGAACAGGGGGGCTAGCTCTAGGGGCCAACGTCCTGACTTTC
TRBD1 TRBJ1-1 TRBV6-5 once CASNEQGAKGTEAFF TGTGCCAGCAACGAACAGGGGGCCAAAGGCACTGAAGCTTTCTTT
NA TRBJ2-1 TRBV11-2 NA CASARGTTYNEQFF TGTGCCAGCGCGAGGGGCACCACCTACAATGAGCAGTTCTTC
NA TRBJ1-5 TRBV30 NA CAWSEGPVPWPQHF TGTGCCTGGAGTGAGGGCCCGGTCCCCTGGCCCCAGCATTTT
NA TRBJ1-1 TRBV5-1 NA CASSLVQVKNTEAFF TGCGCCAGCAGCTTGGTACAGGTCAAGAACACTGAAGCTTTCTTT
NA TRBJ2-3 TRBV10-1 NA CASSVGGSDTQYF TGCGCCAGCAGTGTGGGGGGCTCGGATACGCAGTATTTT
NA TRBJ2-3 TRBV10-1 once CASSESATSDTQYF TGCGCCAGCAGTGAGTCGGCTACATCAGATACGCAGTATTTT
NA TRBJ2-1 TRBV7-3 NA CASSLTPDNEQFF TGTGCCAGCAGCTTAACCCCTGACAATGAGCAGTTCTTC
NA TRBJ2-2 TRBV7-6 NA CASSLISGATGELFF TGTGCCAGCAGCTTAATTTCCGGGGCCACCGGGGAGCTGTTTTTT
TRBD2 TRBJ2-1 TRBV7-9 NA CASSPRTSLGYNEQFF TGTGCCAGCAGCCCCCGGACTAGCCTGGGGTACAATGAGCAGTTCTTC
NA TRBJ2-2 TRBV28 NA CASSLKRAGELFF TGTGCCAGCAGTTTAAAGAGGGCTGGGGAGCTGTTTTTT
TRBD1 TRBJ1-1 TRBV30 few CAWSPGTGRTEAFF TGTGCCTGGAGTCCCGGGACAGGGCGCACTGAAGCTTTCTTT
NA TRBJ1-1 TRBV7-2 NA CASSPQEGRQRTEAFF TGTGCCAGCAGCCCACAGGAAGGGCGGCAGAGGACTGAAGCTTTCTTT